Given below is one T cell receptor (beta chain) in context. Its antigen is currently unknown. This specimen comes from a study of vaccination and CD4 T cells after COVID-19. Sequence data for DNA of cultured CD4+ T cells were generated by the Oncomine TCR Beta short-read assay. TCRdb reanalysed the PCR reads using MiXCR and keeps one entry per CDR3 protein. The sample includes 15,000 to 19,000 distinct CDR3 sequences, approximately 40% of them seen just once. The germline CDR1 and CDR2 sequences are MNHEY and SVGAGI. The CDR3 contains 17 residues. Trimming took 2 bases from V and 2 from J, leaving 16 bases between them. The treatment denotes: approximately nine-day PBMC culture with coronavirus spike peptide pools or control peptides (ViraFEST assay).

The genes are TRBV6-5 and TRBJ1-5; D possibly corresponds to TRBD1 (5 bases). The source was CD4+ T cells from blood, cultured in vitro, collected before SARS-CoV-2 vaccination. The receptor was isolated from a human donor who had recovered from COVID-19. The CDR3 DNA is TGTGCCAGCAGTTACGGCAGGGATTATACGGGCAATCAGCCCCAGCATTTT. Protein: CASSYGRDYTGNQPQHF.